The sequence of this T cell receptor (beta chain) was determined in a study of OX40 agonist ivuxolimab in advanced cancers. The repertoire was sequenced with immunoSEQ multiplex PCR; TCRdb's copy has only in-frame clones and lacks some. The sample lists about 90,000 clones; approximately 90% were seen once. The sequence was obtained from an adult with an advanced solid tumor such as melanoma, head and neck, liver or kidney cancer. This specimen was CD4+ or CD8+ T cells sorted from blood, taken in a trial of the OX40 agonist ivuxolimab.

CDR3 sequence: CASSQITRYGYTF. CDR3 bases: TGTGCCAGCAGCCAGATAACCCGTTATGGCTACACCTTC. The rearrangement joins TRBV7-9 to TRBJ1-2, with unresolved D. Germline CDR1 is SEHNR and CDR2 is FQNEAQ (reference sequence). V was shortened by 5 bases and J by 5 bases, with 12 bases between the two germline ends. This CDR3 has 13 residues.